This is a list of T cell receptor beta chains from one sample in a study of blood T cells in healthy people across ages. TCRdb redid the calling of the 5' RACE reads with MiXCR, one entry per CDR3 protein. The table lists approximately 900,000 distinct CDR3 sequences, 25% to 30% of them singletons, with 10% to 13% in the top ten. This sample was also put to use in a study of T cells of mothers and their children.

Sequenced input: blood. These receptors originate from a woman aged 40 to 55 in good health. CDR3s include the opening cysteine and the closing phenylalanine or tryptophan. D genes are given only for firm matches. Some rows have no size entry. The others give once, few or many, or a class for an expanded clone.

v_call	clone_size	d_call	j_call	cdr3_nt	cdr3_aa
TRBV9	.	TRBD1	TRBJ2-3	TGTGCCCGAAGTCAGGGGGGCACAGATACGCAGTATTTT	CARSQGGTDTQYF
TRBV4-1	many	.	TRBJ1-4	TGCGCCAGCAGCCCCGTTAATGAAAAACTGTTTTTT	CASSPVNEKLFF
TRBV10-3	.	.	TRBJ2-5	TGTGCCATCAGGGATACGTCGGCCGCGCCTCAGTACTTC	CAIRDTSAAPQYF
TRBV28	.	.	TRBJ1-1	TGTGCCAGCCAGGACAGCAACACTGAAGCTTTCTTT	CASQDSNTEAFF
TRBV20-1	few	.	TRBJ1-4	TGCAGTGCCCCCCCGGATCAGATGGGAGAAAAACTGTTTTTT	CSAPPDQMGEKLFF
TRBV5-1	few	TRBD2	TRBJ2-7	TGCGCCAGCAGCCCCCTTTGGGAGCTAGCGGGGATCTACGAGCAGTACTTC	CASSPLWELAGIYEQYF
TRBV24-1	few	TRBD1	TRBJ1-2	TGTGCCACCAGTGACCCCCCGGGACAGGGGTATGGCTACACCTTC	CATSDPPGQGYGYTF
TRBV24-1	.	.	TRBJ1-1	TGTGCCACCAGTGATGGGCGGGGGGGAAACACTGAAGCTTTCTTT	CATSDGRGGNTEAFF
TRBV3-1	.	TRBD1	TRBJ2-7	TGTGCCAGCAGCCACCGACAGGGGTCCTCCTCCTACGAGCAGTACTTC	CASSHRQGSSSYEQYF
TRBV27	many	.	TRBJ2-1	TGTGCCAGCAGTGACCCCGGGACACCCGGCTACAATGAGCAGTTCTTC	CASSDPGTPGYNEQFF
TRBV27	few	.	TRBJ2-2	TGTGCCAGCAGTACCGAGAACACCGGGGAGCTGTTTTTT	CASSTENTGELFF
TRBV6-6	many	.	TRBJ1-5	TGTGCCAGCAGTTACTCGAGTGAAATAAACAAGAATCAGCCCCAGCATTTT	CASSYSSEINKNQPQHF
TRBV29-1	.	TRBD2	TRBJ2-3	TGCAGCGTTGGAGGGGGACTAGCGGACTCCACAGATACGCAGTATTTT	CSVGGGLADSTDTQYF
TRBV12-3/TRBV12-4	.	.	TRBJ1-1	TGTGCCAGCAATCCCTCCCCGGGGAGCACTGAAGCTTTCTTT	CASNPSPGSTEAFF
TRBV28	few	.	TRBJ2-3	TGTGCCAGCAGTTTAACGGGTCTCACAGATACGCAGTATTTT	CASSLTGLTDTQYF
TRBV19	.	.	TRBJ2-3	TGTGCCAGTAGTCACCCAGGCGGGGGCTCCTACAATGAGCAGTATTTT	CASSHPGGGSYNEQYF
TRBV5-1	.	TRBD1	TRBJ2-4	TGCGCCAGCAGCTTGGGCGAAAGACAGGGGGAAACCAAAAACATTCAGTACTTC	CASSLGERQGETKNIQYF
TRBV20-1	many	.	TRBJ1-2	TGCAGTGCTAGAGATCCAGGGTTTAACTATGGCTACACCTTC	CSARDPGFNYGYTF
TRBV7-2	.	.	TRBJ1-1	TGTGCCAGCAGCTTTATATCTGGCTCTGAAGCTTTCTTT	CASSFISGSEAFF
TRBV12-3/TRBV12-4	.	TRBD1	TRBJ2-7	TGTGCCAGCAGATGGACAGGGACGAGCTCCTACGAGCAGTACTTC	CASRWTGTSSYEQYF
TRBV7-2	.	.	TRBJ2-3	TGTGCCAGCAGCTTAGGAGTCGGCCCAGATACGCAGTATTTT	CASSLGVGPDTQYF
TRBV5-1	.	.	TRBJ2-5	TGCGCCAGCAGGGGGCAGAGTCAAGAGACCCAGTACTTC	CASRGQSQETQYF
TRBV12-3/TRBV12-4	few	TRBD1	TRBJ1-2	TGTGCCAGCAGGTTCCCAGGGGGCTTGGGTGGCTACACCTTC	CASRFPGGLGGYTF
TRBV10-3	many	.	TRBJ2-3	TGTGCCATCAGTGAAGCAGGAGATACGCAGTATTTT	CAISEAGDTQYF
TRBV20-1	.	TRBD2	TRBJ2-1	TGCAGTGCTAGTAGCGGGAGGGCCCTCTACAATGAGCAGTTCTTC	CSASSGRALYNEQFF
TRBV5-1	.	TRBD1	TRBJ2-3	TGCGCCAGCAGCTCCCTAACGACAGGGGGCCTAGATACGCAGTATTTT	CASSSLTTGGLDTQYF
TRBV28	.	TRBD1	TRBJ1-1	TGTGCCAGCAGTGCCCGTGGACAGGGATGGACTGAAGCTTTCTTT	CASSARGQGWTEAFF
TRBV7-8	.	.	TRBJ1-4	TGTGCCAGCAGCTTATACGGGAGGCCAGGGAATGAAAAACTGTTTTTT	CASSLYGRPGNEKLFF
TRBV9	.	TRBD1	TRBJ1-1	TGTGCCAGCAGTCCCAGGGGGTTCATACGACAGGGGGCCTTCGAGGGACACACTGAAGCTTTCTTT	CASSPRGFIRQGAFEGHTEAFF
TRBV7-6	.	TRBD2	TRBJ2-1	TGTGCCAGCAGCTTCCTCGGGACTAGCGGACCCAATGAGCAGTTCTTC	CASSFLGTSGPNEQFF
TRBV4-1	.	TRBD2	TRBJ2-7	TGCGCCAGCAGCCAGCAACTAGCGGGGGGGCCGCACGAGCAGTACTTC	CASSQQLAGGPHEQYF
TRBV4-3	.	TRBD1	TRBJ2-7	TGCGCCAGCAGCCAACAGACAGGGTGGTACGAGCAGTACTTC	CASSQQTGWYEQYF
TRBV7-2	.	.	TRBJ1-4	TGTGCCAGCAGCTCTCGAGACCCATATGAAAAACTGTTTTTT	CASSSRDPYEKLFF
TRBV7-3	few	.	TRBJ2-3	TGTGCCAGCAGCTCGCAGTCGGGCACAGATACGCAGTATTTT	CASSSQSGTDTQYF
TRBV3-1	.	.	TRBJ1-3	TGTGCCAGCAGCCTGGGTTATGGAAACACCATATATTTT	CASSLGYGNTIYF
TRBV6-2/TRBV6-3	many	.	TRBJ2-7	TGTGCCAGCAGACGGACGCGAGACTACGAGCAGTACTTC	CASRRTRDYEQYF
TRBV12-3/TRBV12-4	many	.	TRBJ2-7	TGTGCCAGCAGTCCACCGGGGCCATCACACGAGCAGTACTTC	CASSPPGPSHEQYF